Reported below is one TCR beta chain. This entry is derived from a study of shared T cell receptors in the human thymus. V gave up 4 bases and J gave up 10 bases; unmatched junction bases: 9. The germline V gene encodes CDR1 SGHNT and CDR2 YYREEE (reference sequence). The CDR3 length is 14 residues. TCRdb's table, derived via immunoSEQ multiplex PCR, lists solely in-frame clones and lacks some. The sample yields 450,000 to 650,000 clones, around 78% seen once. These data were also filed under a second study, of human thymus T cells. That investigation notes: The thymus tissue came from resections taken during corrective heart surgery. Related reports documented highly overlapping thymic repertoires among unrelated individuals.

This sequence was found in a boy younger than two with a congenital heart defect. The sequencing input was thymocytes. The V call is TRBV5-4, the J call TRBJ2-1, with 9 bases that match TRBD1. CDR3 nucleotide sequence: TGTGCCAGCAGCCATGACAGGGGGGTGTGGGAGCAGTTCTTC. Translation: CASSHDRGVWEQFF.